This T cell receptor beta chain was recovered during a study of T-cell memory formation after mild COVID-19. This clonotype has just a few counts. What it binds is not known. Germline CDR1 DFQATT, CDR2 SNEGSKA (reference sequence). Trimming took 6 bases from V and 8 from J, leaving 13 bases between them. The CDR3 covers 12 residues. Researchers used 5'RACE with constant-segment primers to make TCR alpha and TCR beta cDNA libraries that carry sample barcodes and UMIs. TCRdb re-called the 5' RACE reads through MiXCR, storing one row per CDR3 protein. The repertoire holds 250,000 or so distinct CDR3 sequences, with under 20% as singletons. Study results and caveats: Several responding clones turned up in pre-infection memory, indicating that cross-reactive memory may have taken part. CD4+ contracting clones were found mainly in CM and EM, and CD8+ ones in EMRA.

Sequencing was carried out using PBMCs or a T cell subset sorted from them (not recorded which). This clonotype was obtained from a man younger than 30 who had mild COVID-19 (a few samples of this study predate the infection). Cell type and time point are not known. The J gene is TRBJ1-4, the V gene TRBV20-1, with D tentatively TRBD1 (6 bases). This CDR3 reads CSAADTGEKLFF. The CDR3, as DNA: TGCAGTGCCGCTGATACAGGGGAAAAACTGTTTTTT.